This is a list of T cell receptor beta chains from one sample in a study of shared clonotypes between healthy human individuals. Data came from immunoSEQ multiplex PCR; TCRdb stores just in-frame clones and leaves some out. The sample has over 2 million clones, roughly 95% seen once. Specimen: naive CD8+ T cells sorted from blood. These receptors all stem from a man aged 18 to 35 in good health. Each CDR3 is given with its conserved first and last residue. Fields, in order: J gene, clone size, V gene, D gene, CDR3 DNA, CDR3 protein. D genes are given only for firm matches. Clone size is not always given. Where it is, it says once, few, many or a class for expanded clones.

>TRBJ2-2|-|TRBV30|-
TGTGCCTGGAGTGTGGGGAGCAGGGAGCTGTTTTTT
CAWSVGSRELFF
>TRBJ1-6|-|TRBV28|TRBD1
TGTGCCAGCAGTTTGACAGGGCCTTCACCCCTCCACTTT
CASSLTGPSPLHF
>TRBJ2-7|once|TRBV5-6|-
TGTGCCAGCAGCTTGAAACGGGGATGGGACATAGACCCTAGAGAGCAGTACTTC
CASSLKRGWDIDPREQYF
>TRBJ2-7|-|TRBV7-6|TRBD2
TGTGCCAGCAGTTCGGGACTAGCGGGAGGATTTTCCCACGAGCAGTACTTC
CASSSGLAGGFSHEQYF
>TRBJ2-7|-|TRBV28|TRBD2
TGTGCCAGCAGGTTAGCGGGGGGCTACGAGCAGTACTTC
CASRLAGGYEQYF
>TRBJ1-1|-|TRBV4-1|-
TGCGCCAGCAGCCAAGAAGTGGGATTGTGGCCTGAAGCTTTCTTT
CASSQEVGLWPEAFF
>TRBJ1-2|-|TRBV21-1|-
TGTGCCAGCAGCATGACACCTGCCCCCTATGGCTACACCTTC
CASSMTPAPYGYTF
>TRBJ1-1|few|TRBV7-9|TRBD1
TGTGCCAGCAGCTTCCCACAGGGGGAGAACACTGAAGCTTTCTTT
CASSFPQGENTEAFF
>TRBJ2-7|-|TRBV29-1|-
TGCAGCGTTGAATTCGGGAGGGGACAGTACGAGCAGTACTTC
CSVEFGRGQYEQYF
>TRBJ2-5|-|TRBV30|-
TGTGCCTGGTCACTGAGCGGGGAGACCCAGTACTTC
CAWSLSGETQYF